Listed below are T cell receptor beta chains from one sample, sequenced in a study of human T cells and chemical hapten exposure. Each CDR3 protein gets one entry after TCRdb re-called the RACE reads with MiXCR. Among roughly 200,000 distinct CDR3 sequences listed, 20% to 25% were seen once. Material: whole blood, obtained in connection with sensitization to the hapten diphenylcyclopropenone (DPC). The receptor source for this set is a woman aged 40 to 50 with alopecia areata. Some clones in this sample may be carry-over from other donors' samples. Each CDR3 is given with its conserved first and last residue. The D gene is left open where the match is weak. Rows may omit the clone size; those that give it use once, few, many or a size class.

TGTGCCAGCAGTTCCAGGTTGGGGGGCACTGAAGCTTTCTTT,CASSSRLGGTEAFF,TRBV28,TRBJ1-1,-,-
TGTGCCATCAGTGAGTCCGGGGGGCTCCCCTCCTACGAGCAGTACTTC,CAISESGGLPSYEQYF,TRBV10-3,TRBJ2-7,-,-
TGTGCCAGCAGCCCGATCGGGAATCAGCCCCAGCATTTT,CASSPIGNQPQHF,TRBV6-2/TRBV6-3,TRBJ1-5,few,-
TGTGCCAGTAGGGAAGGGGTCGCCGAAGAGGAAGCTTTCTTT,CASREGVAEEEAFF,TRBV10-3,TRBJ1-1,-,-
TGTGCCAGCAGTGCGGACGGTTCTAGCACAGATACGCAGTATTTT,CASSADGSSTDTQYF,TRBV12-3/TRBV12-4,TRBJ2-3,-,-
TGTGCCAGCTCGGACAGGGTGAAATCCTACGAGCAGTACTTC,CASSDRVKSYEQYF,TRBV12-3/TRBV12-4,TRBJ2-7,few,TRBD1
TGTGCCATCAGTCCGGGGGGCACTGAAGCTTTCTTT,CAISPGGTEAFF,TRBV10-3,TRBJ1-1,-,-
TGTGCCAGTATAGGGACGGTCTCCTACGAGCAGTACTTC,CASIGTVSYEQYF,TRBV28,TRBJ2-7,few,-
TGCAGTGCTAGAGATTATCTAGCGGGAGGCAACACCGGGGAGCTGTTTTTT,CSARDYLAGGNTGELFF,TRBV20-1,TRBJ2-2,-,TRBD2
TGTGCCAGCAGTTTACGGACCCAAGAGACCCAGTACTTC,CASSLRTQETQYF,TRBV28,TRBJ2-5,-,-
TGTGCCAGCTCACCTGACAGGGGGTACGGCTACACCTTC,CASSPDRGYGYTF,TRBV18,TRBJ1-2,many,TRBD1
TGTGCCAGTGGGTTGTTGGGGTCGGGTCAGCCCCAGCATTTT,CASGLLGSGQPQHF,TRBV27,TRBJ1-5,-,-
TGTGCCAGCAGCCGCGGGTCGGGACTAGCCTACAATGAGCAGTTCTTC,CASSRGSGLAYNEQFF,TRBV5-4,TRBJ2-1,-,TRBD2
TGTGCCAGCAGCCCCCGTACAGGGCGAGTGGGGACCCAGTACTTC,CASSPRTGRVGTQYF,TRBV12-3/TRBV12-4,TRBJ2-5,few,-
TGCAGTGCTCGGGATTTTAGCGGGATCATGTACGAGCAGTACTTC,CSARDFSGIMYEQYF,TRBV20-1,TRBJ2-7,-,TRBD2
TGCGCCAGCAGCTTGGACTTACCCCCTACCGGGGAGCTGTTTTTT,CASSLDLPPTGELFF,TRBV5-1,TRBJ2-2,few,-
TGTGCCAGCAGCCCTTGGGGAGATTCTAATGAAAAACTGTTTTTT,CASSPWGDSNEKLFF,TRBV28,TRBJ1-4,few,-
TGTGCCAGCAGCCAGGGGACAGGGGGCCTCGAGCAGTACTTC,CASSQGTGGLEQYF,TRBV5-5,TRBJ2-7,-,TRBD1
TGTGCCAGCAGTGGACAGGGGGCAGGTCAGCCCCAGCATTTT,CASSGQGAGQPQHF,TRBV12-3/TRBV12-4,TRBJ1-5,few,TRBD1
TGTGCCAGCAGCGCCTTATGGACCCACGAGCAGTACTTC,CASSALWTHEQYF,TRBV7-2,TRBJ2-7,few,-
TGTGCCAGCAGTTACAACGGGCAAACTGAAGCTTTCTTT,CASSYNGQTEAFF,TRBV6-5,TRBJ1-1,-,-
TGCGCCAGCAGCCAAGTTCCCATGAACACTGAAGCTTTCTTT,CASSQVPMNTEAFF,TRBV4-3,TRBJ1-1,-,-